The subject of this entry is one T cell receptor (beta chain). The data originate from a study of radiotherapy plus CTLA-4 blockade in lung cancer. Germline V lookup: CDR1 MDHEN, CDR2 SYDVKM. The CDR3 is 13 amino acids. After removal of 6 bases from V and 8 bases from J, the junction contained 8 bases not matched to a gene. Sequencing used immunoSEQ multiplex PCR; TCRdb keeps in-frame clones, though not all of them. The sample yields some 46,000 clones, 70% to 80% seen once. Sequencing used peripheral blood, obtained from a patient treated with radiotherapy plus ipilimumab. The genes are TRBV28 and TRBJ1-2; 8 positions agree with TRBD1. The origin of this receptor is a human donor with non-small cell lung cancer whose response to radiotherapy plus ipilimumab could not be evaluated. The chain's CDR3 is CASSSDRVGGYTF. CDR3 sequence (DNA): TGTGCCAGCAGCTCGGACAGGGTAGGAGGCTACACCTTC.